The 26 T cell receptor beta chains below all came from one sample that was sequenced in a study of cytomegalovirus exposure and HLA in healthy donors. PCR amplification relied on 60 Vbeta primers (plus 13 Jbeta primers). Clones were sequenced by immunoSEQ multiplex PCR, and TCRdb holds only the in-frame ones, with some missing. The data show 110,000 to 150,000 clones, roughly 10% seen once. Sequencing used PBMCs. The receptors here all came from a man aged 50 to 59 in good health and CMV-seronegative.

The chain joins TRBV30 to TRBJ1-5; TRBD1 matches 8 bases. V gave up 2 bases and J gave up 6 bases; unmatched junction bases: 12. Germline CDR1 reads GTSNPN; CDR2 reads SVGIG (reference sequence). There are 16 residues in the CDR3. Written as DNA, the CDR3 is TGTGCCTGGAGTTTACCCATACAGGGGGTTCGTCAGCCCCAGCATTTT. This gives the protein CAWSLPIQGVRQPQHF.

This clone was counted between two and nine times. The DNA for the CDR3 is TGTGCCAGCAGTCTCCGGACAGACATGAACACTGAAGCTTTCTTT. The encoded protein is CASSLRTDMNTEAFF. The chain couples TRBV6-6 to TRBJ1-1, with D possibly being TRBD1 (6 bases). The CDR3 sequence is 15 residues long. Deletions cut 5 bases from V and 0 bases from J, with 13 bases between. Germline CDR1 is MNHNY and CDR2 is SVGAGI (reference sequence).

The rearrangement joins TRBV6-1 to TRBJ2-7, with TRBD2 matching 7 bases. The CDR3 sequence is 15 residues long. Unmatched junction bases numbered 9, after V lost 4 bases and J lost 3 bases. Germline V CDR1 and CDR2: MNHNS, SASEGT. The CDR3 DNA reads TGTGCCAGCAGTGGACCCGGGACTACCCTCTACGAGCAGTACTTC. Its protein product is CASSGPGTTLYEQYF.

This chain uses TRBV27 with TRBJ2-7; D may be TRBD2 (6 bases). Germline V gives CDR1 MNHEY, CDR2 SMNVEV (reference sequence). V lost 0 bases and J 5 bases, leaving 17 bases between the germline ends. This CDR3 is 16 amino acids long. The CDR3 coding sequence is TGTGCCAGCAGTTTATCCACCCCTTACGGGAGAGACGAGCAGTACTTC. It is translated as CASSLSTPYGRDEQYF.

The chain combines TRBV5-1 with TRBJ2-1; TRBD1 matches at 7 bases. Germline-derived CDR1 and CDR2 are SGHRS and YFSETQ. The CDR3 has 15 amino acids. The J segment lost 9 bases and the V segment lost 2 bases, leaving 11 bases of the junction unmatched. DNA for the CDR3: TGCGCCAGCAGCTTTGATATACGACAGGGCCGTGAGCAGTTCTTC. This gives the protein CASSFDIRQGREQFF.

This clone turned up a few times. V is TRBV7-9 and J is TRBJ1-1, with TRBD1 matching 7 bases. Unmatched junction bases numbered 9, after V lost 5 bases and J lost 0 bases. Germline V gene sequence: CDR1 SEHNR, CDR2 FQNEAQ (reference sequence). CDR3 size: 16 residues. The CDR3 DNA is TGTGCCAGCAGCCGCAGATCGACAGGGATGAACACTGAAGCTTTCTTT. Protein sequence: CASSRRSTGMNTEAFF.

This clone was counted between two and nine times. This chain links TRBV5-1 with TRBJ2-2; 8 bases agree with TRBD1. Germline V gives CDR1 SGHRS, CDR2 YFSETQ. The CDR3 sequence is 17 residues long. Germline trimming cut 1 base from V and 5 bases from J; bases unmatched to any gene: 10. The chain's CDR3 is CASSLSMGQGATGELFF. The DNA for the CDR3 is TGCGCCAGCAGCTTGTCCATGGGGCAGGGGGCGACCGGGGAGCTGTTTTTT.

This clone occurred a few times. This sequence joins TRBV30 and TRBJ2-7, with D possibly TRBD1 on 5 matching bases. Germline-derived CDR1 and CDR2 are GTSNPN and SVGIG (reference sequence). Trimming removed 1 base at V and 7 bases at J, with 20 bases between. The CDR3 spans 15 residues. The chain's CDR3 is CAWSAGLQRTGEQYF. The DNA of the CDR3 is TGTGCCTGGAGTGCAGGCCTGCAGCGAACAGGAGAGCAGTACTTC.

This clone has only a few counts. This chain links TRBV13 with TRBJ1-5; maybe TRBD1 (6 bases). Germline CDR1 is PRHDT and CDR2 is FYEKMQ (reference sequence). With 0 bases removed from V and 12 bases from J, the gap between germline ends came to 12 bases. The length of the CDR3 is 13 residues. CDR3 sequence reads: CASSLGIQGFQHF. The CDR3 coding sequence is TGTGCCAGCAGCTTAGGAATCCAGGGGTTCCAGCATTTT.

This clone occurred many times. The chain recombines TRBV6-1 with TRBJ2-7; perhaps TRBD2 as D (6 bases). Germline V gives CDR1 MNHNS, CDR2 SASEGT. Trimming shortened V by 1 base and J by 0 bases, and 10 bases separated the two germline ends. This CDR3 has 15 residues. In DNA, the CDR3 is TGTGCCAGCAGTGAAGAACTAGCCAGCTCCTACGAGCAGTACTTC. Protein: CASSEELASSYEQYF.

The gene calls are TRBV30 and TRBJ1-5; D is perhaps TRBD1 (5 bases). The CDR3 is 16 amino acids. Trimming removed 1 base from V and 3 bases from J, with 16 bases in between. CDR1 is GTSNPN, CDR2 SVGIG, per germline (reference sequence). CDR3 bases: TGTGCCTGGAGTGCGAGAACTATAGGGGTCAATCAGCCCCAGCATTTT. Translating it yields CAWSARTIGVNQPQHF. Full variable domain (remainder filled in from reference TRBV30 and TRBJ1-5): SQTIHQWPATLVQPVGSPLSLECTVEGTSNPNLYWYRQAAGRGLQLLFYSVGIGQISSEVPQNLSASRPQDRQFILSSKKLLLSDSGFYLCAWSARTIGVNQPQHFGDGTRLSIL.

This clone has just a few counts. The rearrangement links TRBV30 to TRBJ2-2, with 9 bases identical to TRBD2. Losses at the gene ends were 0 bases for V and 7 bases for J; bases not matched to a gene: 6. The length of the CDR3 is 15 residues. Germline CDR1 reads GTSNPN; CDR2 reads SVGIG (reference sequence). CDR3 nucleotides: TGTGCCTGGAGTGTTAGTTTAGCGGGGGACGGGGAGCTGTTTTTT. It codes for CAWSVSLAGDGELFF.

This clone came up a few times. The chain couples TRBV5-1 to TRBJ2-5, with 8 bases that match TRBD2. Unmatched junction bases numbered 6, after V lost 4 bases and J lost 1 base. CDR3 length equals 15 residues. CDR1 is SGHRS and CDR2 is YFSETQ in the germline V gene. CDR3 bases: TGCGCCAGCAGCGGGATAGCGGGATTCCAAGAGACCCAGTACTTC. Translated, it gives CASSGIAGFQETQYF.

This chain links TRBV10-2 with TRBJ2-5; 7 positions match TRBD2. This CDR3 has 14 amino acids. The V and J ends lost 3 bases and 5 bases, in that order; junction bases with no gene match: 6. Looked up from germline, CDR1 is WSHSY and CDR2 is SAAADI. The CDR3 loop is CASSELALFETQYF. The CDR3 nucleotides are TGCGCCAGCAGTGAACTAGCGTTGTTTGAGACCCAGTACTTC.

As to this clone: It is likely a read error, because the conserved phenylalanine at the end of the CDR3 is missing. J is TRBJ1-2 and V is TRBV2; 10 nucleotides agree with TRBD1. V lost 6 bases and J lost 8; bases outside the gene matches: 9. Germline CDR1 and CDR2: SNHLY and FYNNEI. The CDR3 is 14 amino acids. The CDR3 region has the DNA TGTGCCAGCAGCCTATTTGGACAGGGGGAAGGCTACACCCTC. Translating it yields CASSLFGQGEGYTL.

The chain couples TRBV27 to TRBJ1-2; no firm D call. The CDR3 covers 14 residues. Trimming cost V 2 bases and J 1 base, with 8 bases left between them. Germline CDR1 MNHEY, CDR2 SMNVEV (reference sequence). CDR3 protein: CASSLGGDNYGYTF. For the CDR3, the DNA is TGTGCCAGCAGTTTAGGAGGTGATAACTATGGCTACACCTTC.

The J gene is TRBJ1-4, the V gene TRBV18; D unresolved. The CDR3 consists of 14 residues. Germline-derived CDR1 and CDR2 are KGHSH and LQKENI. V was trimmed by 3 bases and J by 1 base, leaving 6 bases between them. CDR3 region: CASSPTGTNEKLFF. CDR3 nucleotides: TGTGCCAGCTCACCCACCGGAACTAATGAAAAACTGTTTTTT. Variable domain in full (rest from reference TRBV18 and TRBJ1-4): NAGVMQNPRHLVRRRGQEARLRCSPMKGHSHVYWYRQLPEEGLKFMVYLQKENIIDESGMPKERFSAEFPKEGPSILRIQQVVRGDSAAYFCASSPTGTNEKLFFGSGTQLSVL.

The rearrangement joins TRBV7-6 to TRBJ2-2; D might be TRBD1 (5 bases). The CDR3 loop spans 16 amino acids. Per the germline V gene, CDR1 is SGHVS and CDR2 is FNYEAQ. V was cut by 2 bases and J by 6 bases, with 16 bases left in between. The CDR3: CASSLSFGRVAGELFF. The DNA of the CDR3 is TGTGCCAGCAGCTTAAGCTTCGGCAGGGTGGCCGGGGAGCTGTTTTTT.

This clone was seen a few times. The CDR3 DNA follows: TGTGCCAGCAGTCAACCTAGCGGGATCGGCACCGGGGAGCTGTTTTTT. The encoded protein is CASSQPSGIGTGELFF. The chain uses TRBV28 and TRBJ2-2; 9 bases align to TRBD2. V dropped 5 bases and J dropped 4; count of bases not matched to a gene: 8. The CDR3 covers 16 residues. CDR1 MDHEN and CDR2 SYDVKM come from the germline V gene.

The V gene is TRBV5-1, the J gene TRBJ1-1; possibly TRBD1 for D (6 bases). The CDR3 totals 15 residues. The ends were cut back, 7 bases at V and 0 bases at J, with 16 bases in the middle. Germline CDR1 SGHRS, CDR2 YFSETQ. The CDR3 region has the DNA TGCGCCAGCCAAACCCAGGCAGGGGTGAACACTGAAGCTTTCTTT. This translates into CASQTQAGVNTEAFF.

This clone has only a few counts. The J gene is TRBJ2-3, the V gene TRBV19; 8 bases map to TRBD2. Germline trimming cut 4 bases from V and 3 bases from J; bases unmatched to any gene: 9. Germline assignment: CDR1 LNHDA and CDR2 SQIVND (reference sequence). The CDR3 is made up of 16 amino acids. The CDR3 DNA is TGTGCCAGTAGTACACCTAGCGGGCCGAAGACAGATACGCAGTATTTT. Translation: CASSTPSGPKTDTQYF.

This clone has only a few counts. The J gene is TRBJ1-5, the V gene TRBV7-9; D not resolved. Trimming took 5 bases from V and 4 from J, leaving 6 bases between them. The CDR3 consists of 12 residues. Germline V gene data show CDR1 as SEHNR and CDR2 as FQNEAQ (reference sequence). Here the CDR3 DNA reads TGTGCCAGCAGCGCCGGGAATCAGCCCCAGCATTTT. This translates into CASSAGNQPQHF.

The chain has TRBV13 and TRBJ2-3, with 10 bases identical to TRBD2. CDR1 and CDR2 from the germline V gene are PRHDT and FYEKMQ (reference sequence). V lost 3 bases, J lost 6 bases, and 12 bases stayed unmatched. The CDR3 loop spans 17 amino acids. The CDR3 sequence: CASSFGQRSGRTDTQYF. CDR3 nucleotide sequence: TGTGCCAGCAGCTTCGGACAGCGTAGCGGGAGGACCGATACGCAGTATTTT.

This clone showed up just a few times. The rearrangement uses TRBV6-5 and TRBJ2-7; possible D gene TRBD1, 6 bases. The CDR3 length is 13 residues. Trimming cost V 7 bases and J 2 bases, with 12 bases left between them. The germline V gene has CDR1 MNHEY and CDR2 SVGAGI. In DNA form, the CDR3 reads TGTGCCAGCAAAACGACAGGAACCTACGAGCAGTACTTC. Translation gives CASKTTGTYEQYF.

This clone was found a few times. The rearrangement uses TRBV5-1 and TRBJ2-7; TRBD1 might be the D (6 bases). The length of the CDR3 is 16 residues. Germline assignment: CDR1 SGHRS and CDR2 YFSETQ. Trimming took off 4 bases at V and 4 bases at J, with 21 bases between the two ends. CDR3 sequence: CASSQTGIPTEYEQYF. CDR3 nucleotide sequence: TGCGCCAGCAGCCAGACAGGCATCCCTACGGAGTACGAGCAGTACTTC.

This clone was seen only a few times. Here the CDR3 reads CASSTGDSSYGYTF. Written as DNA, the CDR3 is TGTGCCAGCAGCACGGGGGACAGCAGCTATGGCTACACCTTC. The chain recombines TRBV9 with TRBJ1-2; 7 positions agree with TRBD1. The CDR3 covers 14 residues. V lost 4 bases to trimming and J lost 4 bases; unmatched junction nucleotides: 7. Germline loops: CDR1 SGDLS, CDR2 YYNGEE. Full variable domain (outside the CDR3, taken from reference TRBV9 and TRBJ1-2): DSGVTQTPKHLITATGQRVTLRCSPRSGDLSVYWYQQSLDQGLQFLIQYYNGEERAKGNILERFSAQQFPDLHSELNLSSLELGDSALYFCASSTGDSSYGYTFGSGTRLTVV.